This TCR beta chain was found in a study of blood T cell repertoires in COVID-19. The overall study: From the United States, Italy and Spain came samples of acute and convalescent COVID-19. T cells, B-cell-depleted T cells, or PBMCs supplied cDNA or gDNA.

V gave up 3 bases and J gave up 12 bases; unmatched junction bases: 13. CDR1 and CDR2 (germline): GTSNPN, SVGIG (reference sequence). CDR3 length equals 15 residues. As originally analysed: Nucleated cell number was recorded as an estimate derived from reference gene primer amplification. TCRdb keeps only in-frame clones here, not all; method: immunoSEQ multiplex PCR. V and J calls and clone size follow that table, whereas D and trimming were derived from the DNA. Altogether roughly 110,000 clones are present, 75% to 90% being singletons, with the ten largest covering about 18%. This chain connects TRBV30 to TRBJ1-6; 8 bases are shared with TRBD1. The clonotype comes from a human donor with acute or convalescent COVID-19. The donor label of this sample is uncertain. The sample taken for sequencing was peripheral blood. CDR3 loop: CAWSLPGTGGGPLHF. The CDR3 nucleotides are TGTGCCTGGAGCCTACCCGGGACAGGTGGGGGACCCCTCCACTTT. The variable domain in full, with the rest retrieved from reference TRBV30 and TRBJ1-6, is SQTIHQWPATLVQPVGSPLSLECTVEGTSNPNLYWYRQAAGRGLQLLFYSVGIGQISSEVPQNLSASRPQDRQFILSSKKLLLSDSGFYLCAWSLPGTGGGPLHFGNGTRLTVT.